This entry lists 5 T cell receptor beta chains sequenced from one sample in a study of Ad26.COV2.S vaccination and SARS-CoV-2 variants. Clones were read by immunoSEQ multiplex PCR, and TCRdb kept only the in-frame ones, dropping some. The data hold about 680,000 clones, with roughly 90% observed a single time. Treatment noted: approximately 18 received Ad26.COV2.S at low or high dose, single or two shots; roughly 5 received placebo; per-sample allocation not given. All samples were drawn on day 63, counting from the first vaccine or placebo injection. The source material was peripheral blood, sampled in a trial of Ad26.COV2.S vaccine versus placebo. The receptors shown here come from a person aged 18-65 years who received the Ad26.COV2.S COVID-19 vaccine or a placebo.

CDR3 protein: CSVERGSSYNEQFF. The DNA for the CDR3 is TGCAGCGTTGAACGGGGGAGCTCCTACAATGAGCAGTTCTTC. The chain combines TRBV29-1 with TRBJ2-1, with D possibly matching TRBD2 (6 bases). The CDR3 is 14 amino acids. Germline V gene lookup returns CDR1 SQVTM and CDR2 ANQGSEA. The V gene lost 2 bases and the J gene lost 0 bases, with 8 bases spanning the gap.

The chain combines TRBV5-8 with TRBJ2-2, with 8 bases identical to TRBD2. Germline lookup yields CDR1 SGHTS and CDR2 YDEGEE. V lost 5 bases to trimming and J lost 2 bases; unmatched junction nucleotides: 14. The CDR3 spans 18 residues. The CDR3 DNA is TGTGCCAGCAGGTCGGCGGGAGGCGGGGGATTCAACACCGGGGAGCTGTTTTTT. As protein: CASRSAGGGGFNTGELFF.

This chain uses TRBV15 with TRBJ2-1, with D perhaps matching TRBD2 (5 bases). Deletions cut 2 bases from V and 4 bases from J, with 12 bases between. The CDR3 spans 15 residues. Germline V gene data show CDR1 as LNHNV and CDR2 as YYDKDF (reference sequence). Written as DNA, the CDR3 is TGTGCCACCAGCAGACTGCGCGGGCCTTACAATGAGCAGTTCTTC. Translation gives CATSRLRGPYNEQFF.

The chain uses TRBV21-1 and TRBJ2-1; the D call in the table, TRBD2, was not verified against the DNA. TRBV21-1 is deemed a pseudogene. This CDR3 spans 17 amino acids. The CDR3 DNA sequence: TGTGCCAGCAGCAAAGCGACTAGCGGGAGGACCTACAATGAGCAGTTCTTC. Translation: CASSKATSGRTYNEQFF.

The chain couples TRBV24-1 to TRBJ2-1; D gene uncertain. The germline CDR1 and CDR2 sequences are KGHDR and SFDVKD. This CDR3 comprises 15 residues. The V gene lost 2 bases and the J gene lost 3 bases, with 10 bases spanning the gap. The CDR3 region has the DNA TGTGCCACCAGTGATTCTCGGTCAGGCTACAATGAGCAGTTCTTC. This gives the protein CATSDSRSGYNEQFF.